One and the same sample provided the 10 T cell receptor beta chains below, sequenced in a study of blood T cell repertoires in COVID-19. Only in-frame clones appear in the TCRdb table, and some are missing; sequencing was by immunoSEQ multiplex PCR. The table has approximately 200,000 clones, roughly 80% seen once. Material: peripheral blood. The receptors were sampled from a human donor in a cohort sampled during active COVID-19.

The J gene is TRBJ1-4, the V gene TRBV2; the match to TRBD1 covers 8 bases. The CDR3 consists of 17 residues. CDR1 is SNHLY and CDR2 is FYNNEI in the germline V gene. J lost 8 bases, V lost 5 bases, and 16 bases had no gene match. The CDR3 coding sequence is TGTGCCAGCAGTCGCCCGACAGGGGTGGGGTTTCGGGAAAAACTGTTTTTT. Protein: CASSRPTGVGFREKLFF. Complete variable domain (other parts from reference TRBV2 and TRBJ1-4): EPEVTQTPSHQVTQMGQEVILRCVPISNHLYFYWYRQILGQKVEFLVSFYNNEISEKSEIFDDQFSVERPDGSNFTLKIRSTKLEDSAMYFCASSRPTGVGFREKLFFGSGTQLSVL.

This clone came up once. The CDR3 loop is CASSRRTGGNYGYTF. In DNA form, the CDR3 reads TGTGCCAGCAGCCGAAGAACAGGGGGCAACTATGGCTACACCTTC. V usage is TRBV6-5 and J usage is TRBJ1-2, with 9 positions matching TRBD1. Germline-derived CDR1 and CDR2 are MNHEY and SVGAGI. The CDR3 totals 15 residues. J lost 2 bases, V lost 6 bases, and 7 bases had no gene match.

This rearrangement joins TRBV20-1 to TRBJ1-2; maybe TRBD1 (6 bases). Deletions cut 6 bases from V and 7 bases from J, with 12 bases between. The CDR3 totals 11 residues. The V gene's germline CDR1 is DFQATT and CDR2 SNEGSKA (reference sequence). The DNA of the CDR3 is TGCAGTGCAACCCACAGGGTTGGCTACACCTTC. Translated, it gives CSATHRVGYTF.

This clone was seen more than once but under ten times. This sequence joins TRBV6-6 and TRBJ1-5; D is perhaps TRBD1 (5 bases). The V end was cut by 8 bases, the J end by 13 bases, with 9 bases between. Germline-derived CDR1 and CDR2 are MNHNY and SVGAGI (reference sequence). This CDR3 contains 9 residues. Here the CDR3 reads CASGQGQHF. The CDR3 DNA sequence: TGTGCCAGCGGCCAGGGACAGCATTTT.

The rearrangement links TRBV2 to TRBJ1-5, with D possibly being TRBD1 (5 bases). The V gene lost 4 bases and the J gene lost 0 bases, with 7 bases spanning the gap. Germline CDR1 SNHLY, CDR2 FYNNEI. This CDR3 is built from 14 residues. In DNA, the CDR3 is TGTGCCAGCAGTGGGACAAATAGCAATCAGCCCCAGCATTTT. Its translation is CASSGTNSNQPQHF.

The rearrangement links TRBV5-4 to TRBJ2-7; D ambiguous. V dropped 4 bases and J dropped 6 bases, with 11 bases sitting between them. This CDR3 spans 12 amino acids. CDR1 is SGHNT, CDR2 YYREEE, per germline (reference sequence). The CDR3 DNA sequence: TGTGCCAGCAGCCTCGCGGTAGGCGAGCAGTACTTC. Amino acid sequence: CASSLAVGEQYF.

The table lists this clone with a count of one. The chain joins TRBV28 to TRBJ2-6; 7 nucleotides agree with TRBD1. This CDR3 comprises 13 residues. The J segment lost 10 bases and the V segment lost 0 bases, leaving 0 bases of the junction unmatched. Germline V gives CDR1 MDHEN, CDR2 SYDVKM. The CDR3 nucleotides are TGTGCCAGCAGTTTATGGGGACAGAACGTCCTGACTTTC. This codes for CASSLWGQNVLTF.

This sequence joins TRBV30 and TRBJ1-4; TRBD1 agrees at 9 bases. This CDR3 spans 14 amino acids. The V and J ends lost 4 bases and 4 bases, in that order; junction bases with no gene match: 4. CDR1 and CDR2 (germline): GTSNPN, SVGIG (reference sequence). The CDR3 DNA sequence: TGTGCCTGGAAGGGACAGGGAGGTAATGAAAAACTGTTTTTT. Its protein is CAWKGQGGNEKLFF. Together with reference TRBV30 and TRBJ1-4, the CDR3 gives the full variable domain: SQTIHQWPATLVQPVGSPLSLECTVEGTSNPNLYWYRQAAGRGLQLLFYSVGIGQISSEVPQNLSASRPQDRQFILSSKKLLLSDSGFYLCAWKGQGGNEKLFFGSGTQLSVL.

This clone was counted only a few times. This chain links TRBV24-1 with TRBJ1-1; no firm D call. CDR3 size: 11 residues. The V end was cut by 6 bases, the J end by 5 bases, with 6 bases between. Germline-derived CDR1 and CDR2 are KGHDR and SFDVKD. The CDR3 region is CATSRGTEAFF. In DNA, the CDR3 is TGTGCCACCAGTCGGGGAACTGAAGCTTTCTTT.

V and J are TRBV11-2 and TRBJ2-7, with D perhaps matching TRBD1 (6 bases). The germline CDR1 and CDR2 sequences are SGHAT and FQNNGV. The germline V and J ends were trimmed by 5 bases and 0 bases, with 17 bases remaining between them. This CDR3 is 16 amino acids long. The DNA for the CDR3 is TGTGCCAGCAGCCCAGTCAGGGGACGGAGCTCCTACGAGCAGTACTTC. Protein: CASSPVRGRSSYEQYF.